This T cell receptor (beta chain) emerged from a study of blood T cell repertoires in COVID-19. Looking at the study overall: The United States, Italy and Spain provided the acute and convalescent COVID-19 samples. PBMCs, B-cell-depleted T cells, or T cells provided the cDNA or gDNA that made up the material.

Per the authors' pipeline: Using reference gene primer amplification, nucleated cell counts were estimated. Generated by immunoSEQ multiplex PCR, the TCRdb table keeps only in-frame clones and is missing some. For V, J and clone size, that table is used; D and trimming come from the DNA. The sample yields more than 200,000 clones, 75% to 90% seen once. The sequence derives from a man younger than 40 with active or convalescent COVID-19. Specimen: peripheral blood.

CDR3 amino acids: CASSIDRLAGAGELFF. The CDR3 nucleotides read TGTGCCAGTAGTATAGACAGACTAGCGGGGGCCGGGGAGCTGTTTTTT. This sequence joins TRBV19 and TRBJ2-2, with 12 bases matching TRBD2. Trimming cost V 0 bases and J 6 bases; bases outside gene matches: 2. The CDR3 has 16 residues. CDR1 and CDR2 from the germline V gene are LNHDA and SQIVND (reference sequence). Complete variable domain (other parts from reference TRBV19 and TRBJ2-2): DGGITQSPKYLFRKEGQNVTLSCEQNLNHDAMYWYRQDPGQGLRLIYYSQIVNDFQKGDIAEGYSVSREKKESFPLTVTSAQKNPTAFYLCASSIDRLAGAGELFFGEGSRLTVL.